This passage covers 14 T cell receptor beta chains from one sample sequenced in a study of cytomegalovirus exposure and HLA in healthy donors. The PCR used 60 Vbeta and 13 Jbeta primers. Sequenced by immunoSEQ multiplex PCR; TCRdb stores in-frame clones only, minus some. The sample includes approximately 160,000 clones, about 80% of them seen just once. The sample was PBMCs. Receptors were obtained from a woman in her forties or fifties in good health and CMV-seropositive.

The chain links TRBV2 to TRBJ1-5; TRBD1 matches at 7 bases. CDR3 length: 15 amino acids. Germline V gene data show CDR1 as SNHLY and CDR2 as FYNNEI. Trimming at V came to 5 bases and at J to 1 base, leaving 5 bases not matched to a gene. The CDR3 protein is CASSYMTGSNQPQHF. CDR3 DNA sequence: TGTGCCAGCAGTTATATGACAGGGAGCAATCAGCCCCAGCATTTT.

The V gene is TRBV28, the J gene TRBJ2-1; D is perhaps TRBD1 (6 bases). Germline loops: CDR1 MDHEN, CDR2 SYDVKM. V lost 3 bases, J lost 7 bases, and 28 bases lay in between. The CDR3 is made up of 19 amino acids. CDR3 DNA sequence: TGTGCCAGCAGTTTCATAGGGTTGGGGGCACGATCACCCAGGAATGAGCAGTTCTTC. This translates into CASSFIGLGARSPRNEQFF.

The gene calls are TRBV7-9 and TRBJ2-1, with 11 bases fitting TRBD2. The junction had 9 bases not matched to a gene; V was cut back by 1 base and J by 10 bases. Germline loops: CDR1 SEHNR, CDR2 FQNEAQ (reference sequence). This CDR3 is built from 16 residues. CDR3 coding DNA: TGTGCCAGCAGCTTAGGACTAGCGGGAAGTCGGGAGGAGCAGTTCTTC. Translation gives CASSLGLAGSREEQFF.

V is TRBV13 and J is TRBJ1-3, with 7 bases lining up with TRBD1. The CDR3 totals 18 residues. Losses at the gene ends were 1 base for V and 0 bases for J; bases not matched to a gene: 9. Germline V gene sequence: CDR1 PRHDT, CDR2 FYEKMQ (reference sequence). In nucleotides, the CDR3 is TGTGCCAGCAGCTTAGTTCGGACAGGCCTATTCTCTGGAAACACCATATATTTT. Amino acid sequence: CASSLVRTGLFSGNTIYF.

The CDR3 sequence is CASSVSDRAGGYTF. CDR3 DNA: TGTGCCAGCAGCGTTTCGGACAGGGCTGGAGGCTACACCTTC. The genes are TRBV7-2 and TRBJ1-2, with 8 nucleotides matching TRBD1. Germline lookup yields CDR1 SGHTA and CDR2 FQGNSA. This CDR3 spans 14 amino acids. V lost 5 bases and J lost 8; bases outside the gene matches: 10.

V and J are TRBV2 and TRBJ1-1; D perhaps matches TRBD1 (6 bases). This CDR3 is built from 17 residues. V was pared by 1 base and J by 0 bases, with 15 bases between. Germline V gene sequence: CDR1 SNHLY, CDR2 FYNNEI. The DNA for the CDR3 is TGTGCCAGCAGTGAAGGATCGGGGGGCGGCATGAACACTGAAGCTTTCTTT. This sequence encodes CASSEGSGGGMNTEAFF.

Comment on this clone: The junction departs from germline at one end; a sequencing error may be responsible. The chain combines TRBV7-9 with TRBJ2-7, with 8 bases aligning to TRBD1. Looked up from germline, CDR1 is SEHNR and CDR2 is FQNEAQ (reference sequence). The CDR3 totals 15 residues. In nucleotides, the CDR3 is TGTTCCAGCAGTGCGGACAGGGCCGTTTCCTACGAGCAGTACTTC. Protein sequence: CSSSADRAVSYEQYF. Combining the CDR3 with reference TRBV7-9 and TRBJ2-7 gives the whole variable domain DTGVSQNPRHKITKRGQNVTFRCDPISEHNRLYWYRQTLGQGPEFLTYFQNEAQLEKSRLLSDRFSAERPKGSFSTLEIQRTEQGDSAMYLCSSSADRAVSYEQYFGPGTRLTVT.

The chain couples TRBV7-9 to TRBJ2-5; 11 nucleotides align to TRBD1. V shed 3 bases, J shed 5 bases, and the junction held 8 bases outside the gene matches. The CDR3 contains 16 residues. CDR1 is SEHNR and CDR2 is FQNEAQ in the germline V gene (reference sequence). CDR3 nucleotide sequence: TGTGCCAGCAGCTTGCCCGGACAGGGGGCTGGGGAGACCCAGTACTTC. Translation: CASSLPGQGAGETQYF.

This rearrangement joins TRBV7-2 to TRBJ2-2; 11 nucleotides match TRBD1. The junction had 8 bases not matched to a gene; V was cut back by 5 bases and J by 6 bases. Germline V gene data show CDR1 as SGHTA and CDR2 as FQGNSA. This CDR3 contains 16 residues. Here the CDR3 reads CASSRWGQGVSGELFF. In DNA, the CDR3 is TGTGCCAGCAGCCGTTGGGGACAGGGGGTATCCGGGGAGCTGTTTTTT. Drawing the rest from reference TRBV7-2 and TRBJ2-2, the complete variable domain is GAGVSQSPSNKVTEKGKDVELRCDPISGHTALYWYRQSLGQGLEFLIYFQGNSAPDKSGLPSDRFSAERTGGSVSTLTIQRTQQEDSAVYLCASSRWGQGVSGELFFGEGSRLTVL.

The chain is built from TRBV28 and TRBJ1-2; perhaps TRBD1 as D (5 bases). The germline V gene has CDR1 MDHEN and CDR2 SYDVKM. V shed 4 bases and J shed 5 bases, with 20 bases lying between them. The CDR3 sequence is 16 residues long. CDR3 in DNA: TGTGCCAGCAGTTCCCTTACCCTCCGGGGGTTTTATGGCTACACCTTC. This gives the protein CASSSLTLRGFYGYTF.

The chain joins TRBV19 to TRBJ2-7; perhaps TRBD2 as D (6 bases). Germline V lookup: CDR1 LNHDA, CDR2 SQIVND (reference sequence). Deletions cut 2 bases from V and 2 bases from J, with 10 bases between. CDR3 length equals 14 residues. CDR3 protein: CASSISGSPYEQYF. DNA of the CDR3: TGTGCCAGTAGTATAAGCGGGTCTCCCTACGAGCAGTACTTC.

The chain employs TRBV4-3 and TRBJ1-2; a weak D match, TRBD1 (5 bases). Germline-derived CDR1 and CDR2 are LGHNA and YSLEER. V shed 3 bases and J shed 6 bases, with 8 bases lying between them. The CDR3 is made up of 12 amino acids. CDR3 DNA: TGCGCCAGCAGCCAGGGGCGTAATGGCTACACCTTC. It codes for CASSQGRNGYTF.

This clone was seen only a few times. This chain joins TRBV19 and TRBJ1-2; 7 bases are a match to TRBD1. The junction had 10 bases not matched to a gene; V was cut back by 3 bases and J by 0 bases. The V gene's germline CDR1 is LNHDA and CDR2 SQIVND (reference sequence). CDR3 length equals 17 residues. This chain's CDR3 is CASSIPSQGGANYGYTF. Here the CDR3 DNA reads TGTGCCAGTAGTATTCCCTCCCAGGGGGGTGCTAACTATGGCTACACCTTC.

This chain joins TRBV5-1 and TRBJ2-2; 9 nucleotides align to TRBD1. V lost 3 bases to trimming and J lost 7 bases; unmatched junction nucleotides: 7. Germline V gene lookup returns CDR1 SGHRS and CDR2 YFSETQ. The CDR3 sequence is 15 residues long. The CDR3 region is CASSSGTGLGGELFF. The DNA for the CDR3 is TGCGCCAGCAGCTCCGGGACAGGGCTCGGCGGGGAGCTGTTTTTT.